One sample yielded the 32 T cell receptor beta chains listed below, sequenced in a study of OX40 agonist ivuxolimab in advanced cancers. Using immunoSEQ multiplex PCR, the repertoire was profiled, and TCRdb retains in-frame clones only, with some absent. The sample carries tens of thousands of clones, roughly 86% recorded once. Sequencing used CD4+ or CD8+ T cells sorted from blood, obtained in a trial of the OX40 agonist ivuxolimab. The receptors originated from an adult with an advanced solid tumor such as melanoma, head and neck, liver or kidney cancer.

The CDR3 DNA sequence: TGCGCCAGCAGCCAAGTGCGGGATGTTACCTACGAGCAGTACTTC. Amino acid sequence: CASSQVRDVTYEQYF. This sequence joins TRBV4-1 and TRBJ2-7, with D perhaps matching TRBD2 (6 bases). The germline V and J ends were trimmed by 1 base and 2 bases, with 12 bases remaining between them. The CDR3 consists of 15 residues. Germline V CDR1 and CDR2: MGHRA, YSYEKL.

This clone appeared once. This rearrangement joins TRBV21-1 to TRBJ1-3; the table calls TRBD1, which could not be checked here. TRBV21-1 is a pseudogene locus. CDR3 size: 19 residues. The CDR3 nucleotides read TGTGCCAGCAGCAAAGGACAGGGGGCAACCCGATTCTCTGGAAACACCATATATTTT. The encoded protein is CASSKGQGATRFSGNTIYF.

The chain carries TRBV7-8 and TRBJ2-1, with TRBD1 as a possible D gene (5 bases). This CDR3 spans 15 amino acids. The germline V and J ends were trimmed by 5 bases and 4 bases, with 15 bases remaining between them. The germline gives CDR1 SGHVS, CDR2 FQNEAQ. Written as DNA, the CDR3 is TGTGCCAGCAGCCACAGGCCAGGACCTTACAATGAGCAGTTCTTC. It is translated as CASSHRPGPYNEQFF. The full variable domain, in which reference TRBV7-8 and TRBJ2-1 provide the parts outside the CDR3, is GAGVSQSPRYKVAKRGQDVALRCDPISGHVSLFWYQQALGQGPEFLTYFQNEAQLDKSGLPSDRFFAERPEGSVSTLKIQRTQQEDSAVYLCASSHRPGPYNEQFFGPGTRLTVL.

With respect to this clone: Sequence at one end of the junction differs from germline and may be a read error. The chain links TRBV2 to TRBJ2-3; D call uncertain. This CDR3 contains 12 residues. From germline, CDR1 is SNHLY and CDR2 FYNNEI. The CDR3 region is CASSEGQDTQYF. The DNA for the CDR3 is TGTGCCAGCAGCGAAGGGCAAGATACGCAGTATTTT. The entire variable domain, with the rest obtained from reference TRBV2 and TRBJ2-3, is as follows: EPEVTQTPSHQVTQMGQEVILRCVPISNHLYFYWYRQILGQKVEFLVSFYNNEISEKSEIFDDQFSVERPDGSNFTLKIRSTKLEDSAMYFCASSEGQDTQYFGPGTRLTVL.

The V and J genes are TRBV2 and TRBJ2-2; D is unclear. Germline CDR1 is SNHLY and CDR2 is FYNNEI. The CDR3 extends over 14 amino acids. V was cut by 6 bases and J by 6 bases, with 14 bases left in between. The CDR3 sequence: CASSPGPLAGELFF. The CDR3 region has the DNA TGTGCCAGCAGCCCCGGCCCCCTGGCCGGGGAGCTGTTTTTT.

The chain's CDR3 is CASSLGDRDSYEQYF. CDR3 nucleotides: TGTGCCAGCAGCTTAGGGGACAGGGACTCCTACGAGCAGTACTTC. The rearrangement joins TRBV7-9 to TRBJ2-7, with TRBD1 matching 9 bases. Losses at the gene ends were 1 base for V and 0 bases for J; bases not matched to a gene: 1. The germline V gene encodes CDR1 SEHNR and CDR2 FQNEAQ (reference sequence). The CDR3 runs to 15 residues.

The V gene is TRBV9, the J gene TRBJ2-1; possibly TRBD2 for D (7 bases). Trimming cost V 10 bases and J 3 bases, with 14 bases left between them. The CDR3 is 13 residues long. Germline V gene data show CDR1 as SGDLS and CDR2 as YYNGEE. The CDR3 DNA follows: TGTGCCGGGGGCCGGGGGGACTACAATGAGCAGTTCTTC. Translation: CAGGRGDYNEQFF.

The gene calls are TRBV7-9 and TRBJ2-7, with no clear D. Germline lookup yields CDR1 SEHNR and CDR2 FQNEAQ (reference sequence). This CDR3 contains 16 residues. V lost 2 bases and J 2 bases, leaving 16 bases between the germline ends. The CDR3 nucleotides are TGTGCCAGCAGCTTATTCTACGACTTACTAACCTACGAGCAGTACTTC. It translates to CASSLFYDLLTYEQYF.

The CDR3 bases are TGTGCCAGCAATCAGGGGGCCGGGAGCACTGAAGCTTTCTTT. Translated: CASNQGAGSTEAFF. The rearrangement uses TRBV27 and TRBJ1-1; 8 bases fit TRBD1. CDR3 length equals 14 residues. Unmatched junction bases numbered 8, after V lost 7 bases and J lost 4 bases. CDR1 is MNHEY, CDR2 SMNVEV, per germline (reference sequence).

J is TRBJ2-3 and V is TRBV7-9; TRBD1 matches at 9 bases. V gave up 6 bases and J gave up 5 bases; unmatched junction bases: 12. The CDR3 consists of 16 residues. CDR1 SEHNR and CDR2 FQNEAQ come from the germline V gene (reference sequence). CDR3 region: CASSPPAGQGVDTQYF. CDR3 bases: TGTGCCAGCAGTCCTCCGGCGGGACAGGGTGTAGATACGCAGTATTTT.

The chain combines TRBV12-5 with TRBJ2-3; the D is unclear. CDR3 size: 15 residues. Between the trimmed V and J ends, which lost 1 base and 0 bases, there was a span of 8 bases. Looked up from germline, CDR1 is LGHNT and CDR2 is FRNRAP. This CDR3 is CASGLAPMSTDTQYF. The CDR3 DNA follows: TGTGCTAGTGGTTTGGCACCCATGAGCACAGATACGCAGTATTTT.

The CDR3 region is CASSLGGTGGQPQHF. The CDR3 nucleotides are TGTGCCAGCAGCTTGGGCGGGACAGGGGGTCAGCCCCAGCATTTT. The chain carries TRBV5-6 and TRBJ1-5; 11 nucleotides agree with TRBD1. The CDR3 totals 15 residues. The V and J ends lost 0 bases and 6 bases, in that order; junction bases with no gene match: 2. Germline assignment: CDR1 SGHDT and CDR2 YYEEEE. The full variable domain, in which reference TRBV5-6 and TRBJ1-5 provide the parts outside the CDR3, is DAGVTQSPTHLIKTRGQQVTLRCSPKSGHDTVSWYQQALGQGPQFIFQYYEEEERQRGNFPDRFSGHQFPNYSSELNVNALLLGDSALYLCASSLGGTGGQPQHFGDGTRLSIL.

The table lists this clone with a few counts. For the CDR3, the DNA is TGTGCCAGTAGTATTCGTGACGGTCGGACCTACGAGCAGTACTTC. It translates to CASSIRDGRTYEQYF. J is TRBJ2-7 and V is TRBV19; D gene uncertain. Germline assignment: CDR1 LNHDA and CDR2 SQIVND (reference sequence). V shed 3 bases and J shed 2 bases, with 14 bases lying between them. This CDR3 spans 15 amino acids.

The chain combines TRBV7-6 with TRBJ1-3; D gene uncertain. The CDR3 is 11 residues long. Germline loops: CDR1 SGHVS, CDR2 FNYEAQ. V was shortened by 5 bases and J by 8 bases, with 7 bases between the two germline ends. CDR3 nucleotide sequence: TGTGCCAGCAGCCCCGGGCACACCATATATTTT. Its protein is CASSPGHTIYF.

This rearrangement joins TRBV27 to TRBJ2-3, with 8 positions matching TRBD2. The CDR3 has 16 residues. The germline V gene encodes CDR1 MNHEY and CDR2 SMNVEV (reference sequence). The V and J ends lost 4 bases and 2 bases, in that order; junction bases with no gene match: 8. The CDR3 DNA sequence: TGTGCCAGCAGTTCCGGGACTAGGAGTCTCACAGATACGCAGTATTTT. Protein sequence: CASSSGTRSLTDTQYF.

The chain has TRBV9 and TRBJ2-7, with TRBD2 identical over 8 bases. V dropped 3 bases and J dropped 0; count of bases not matched to a gene: 2. CDR1 SGDLS and CDR2 YYNGEE come from the germline V gene. This CDR3 has 14 amino acids. The DNA for the CDR3 is TGTGCCAGCAGCGCGGGGGGGCCCTCCTACGAGCAGTACTTC. It encodes CASSAGGPSYEQYF.

The chain carries TRBV28 and TRBJ2-7; D not resolved. CDR1 and CDR2 from the germline V gene are MDHEN and SYDVKM. The CDR3 spans 14 residues. V was clipped by 6 bases and J by 0 bases, with 12 bases between them. The CDR3 is CASRGRRFSYEQYF. In DNA, the CDR3 is TGTGCCAGCAGGGGCAGGCGGTTCTCCTACGAGCAGTACTTC.

The CDR3 region has the DNA TGTGCCAGCAGTTCACCGGGACAGGGCTTCTCTGGGGCCAACGTCCTGACTTTC. This codes for CASSSPGQGFSGANVLTF. The chain employs TRBV28 and TRBJ2-6; 9 positions match TRBD1. This CDR3 contains 18 residues. With V trimmed by 4 bases and J by 0 bases, 7 bases remained unmatched. Germline V gene lookup returns CDR1 MDHEN and CDR2 SYDVKM.

The V gene is TRBV9, the J gene TRBJ1-1; TRBD1 might be the D (5 bases). The CDR3 runs to 16 residues. Trimming stripped 3 bases from V and 1 base from J, with 16 bases between. Germline V gives CDR1 SGDLS, CDR2 YYNGEE. The DNA for the CDR3 is TGTGCCAGCAGCGGCGGAATAGACAGCAGGAACACTGAAGCTTTCTTT. It encodes CASSGGIDSRNTEAFF. The full variable domain, in which reference TRBV9 and TRBJ1-1 provide the parts outside the CDR3, is DSGVTQTPKHLITATGQRVTLRCSPRSGDLSVYWYQQSLDQGLQFLIQYYNGEERAKGNILERFSAQQFPDLHSELNLSSLELGDSALYFCASSGGIDSRNTEAFFGQGTRLTVV.

DNA for the CDR3: TGTGCCAGCAGCTTAGCGGGGCGTTACGAGCAGTACTTC. Translating it yields CASSLAGRYEQYF. The chain couples TRBV7-8 to TRBJ2-7, with a possible D match to TRBD1 (5 bases). V lost 0 bases to trimming and J lost 4 bases, with 7 bases between them. Germline V lookup: CDR1 SGHVS, CDR2 FQNEAQ. The CDR3 covers 13 residues.

V is TRBV7-6 and J is TRBJ2-3; weak D call: TRBD1 (7 bases). The germline CDR1 and CDR2 sequences are SGHVS and FNYEAQ. CDR3 length: 17 amino acids. V gave up 1 base and J gave up 1 base, with 15 bases separating them. CDR3 sequence reads: CASSLGAGGGGTDTQYF. The CDR3 coding sequence is TGTGCCAGCAGCTTAGGTGCAGGGGGAGGAGGCACAGATACGCAGTATTTT. Together with reference TRBV7-6 and TRBJ2-3, the CDR3 gives the full variable domain: GAGVSQSPRYKVTKRGQDVALRCDPISGHVSLYWYRQALGQGPEFLTYFNYEAQQDKSGLPNDRFSAERPEGSISTLTIQRTEQRDSAMYRCASSLGAGGGGTDTQYFGPGTRLTVL.

The rearrangement links TRBV19 to TRBJ1-2; 8 bases agree with TRBD1. V gave up 5 bases and J gave up 6 bases; unmatched junction bases: 8. This CDR3 is built from 14 residues. Germline assignment: CDR1 LNHDA and CDR2 SQIVND (reference sequence). CDR3 bases: TGTGCCAGTAGTTCCTCGACAGGGGACCATGGCTACACCTTC. Residues: CASSSSTGDHGYTF.

The rearrangement joins TRBV2 to TRBJ1-1; no clear D gene. The CDR3 runs to 14 residues. CDR1 and CDR2 from the germline V gene are SNHLY and FYNNEI. V lost 8 bases to trimming and J lost 3 bases, with 16 bases between them. The DNA of the CDR3 is TGTGCCAGCGGCCCTCCAGACGGACACACTGAAGCTTTCTTT. Translation gives CASGPPDGHTEAFF.

This chain uses TRBV6-5 with TRBJ1-2; D is uncertain. From germline, CDR1 is MNHEY and CDR2 SVGAGI. CDR3 length equals 13 residues. Trimming left V 2 bases short and J 8 bases short, with 12 bases between. CDR3 protein: CASSYGMGLGYTF. DNA for the CDR3: TGTGCCAGCAGTTACGGGATGGGGTTAGGCTACACCTTC.

DNA of the CDR3: TGTGCCAGCAGTTATACGTACAATGAGCAGTTCTTC. Amino acid sequence: CASSYTYNEQFF. The chain is built from TRBV6-5 and TRBJ2-1; D not certain. The CDR3 extends over 12 amino acids. The germline V gene has CDR1 MNHEY and CDR2 SVGAGI. The V gene lost 3 bases and the J gene lost 4 bases, with 4 bases spanning the gap.

V is TRBV7-6 and J is TRBJ1-2; D may be TRBD1 (5 bases). CDR3 length: 14 residues. Between the trimmed V and J ends, which lost 2 bases and 7 bases, there was a span of 14 bases. Germline CDR1 SGHVS, CDR2 FNYEAQ. DNA for the CDR3: TGTGCCAGCAGCTTATTCCCCCCAGGGACTGGCTACACCTTC. It encodes CASSLFPPGTGYTF.

The V call is TRBV6-1, the J call TRBJ2-7, with D hard to call. CDR1 is MNHNS and CDR2 is SASEGT in the germline V gene. This CDR3 comprises 14 residues. V was trimmed by 6 bases and J by 3 bases, leaving 15 bases between them. In DNA form, the CDR3 reads TGTGCCAGCAGCCGCGACCGACCGTTCTACGAGCAGTACTTC. This encodes CASSRDRPFYEQYF.

The rearrangement joins TRBV30 to TRBJ2-2; perhaps TRBD1 as D (5 bases). V shed 0 bases and J shed 5 bases, with 10 bases lying between them. From germline, CDR1 is GTSNPN and CDR2 SVGIG (reference sequence). The CDR3 runs 14 residues. CDR3 in DNA: TGTGCCTGGAGTGTAGGGGCCGGAACCGGGGAGCTGTTTTTT. Protein: CAWSVGAGTGELFF.

The genes are TRBV11-3 and TRBJ2-3; TRBD2 agrees at 8 bases. The CDR3 length is 14 residues. Germline CDR1 SGHNT, CDR2 YENEEA. Trimming at V came to 6 bases and at J to 3 bases, leaving 5 bases not matched to a gene. The CDR3 DNA is TGTGCCAGCAGTGGCGGGGGGCTTACAGATACGCAGTATTTT. This encodes CASSGGGLTDTQYF.

The rearrangement links TRBV6-4 to TRBJ1-6, with a tentative D call TRBD1 (5 bases). The V end lost 2 bases, the J end lost 0 bases, and 5 bases lay between the germline ends. Germline lookup yields CDR1 MRHNA and CDR2 SNTAGT. The CDR3 runs to 15 residues. The CDR3 is CASSDRGSYNSPLHF. In DNA form, the CDR3 reads TGTGCCAGCAGTGACAGGGGCTCCTATAATTCACCCCTCCACTTT.

This clone occurred once. This chain uses TRBV9 with TRBJ2-1, with TRBD1 as a possible D gene (6 bases). Germline V gene lookup returns CDR1 SGDLS and CDR2 YYNGEE. The CDR3 loop spans 16 amino acids. Trimming pared 0 bases from V and 0 bases from J, leaving 10 bases between. In nucleotides, the CDR3 is TGTGCCAGCAGCGTAGAGGGACAAAGCTCCTACAATGAGCAGTTCTTC. This translates into CASSVEGQSSYNEQFF. The whole variable domain, filled in from reference TRBV9 and TRBJ2-1, reads DSGVTQTPKHLITATGQRVTLRCSPRSGDLSVYWYQQSLDQGLQFLIQYYNGEERAKGNILERFSAQQFPDLHSELNLSSLELGDSALYFCASSVEGQSSYNEQFFGPGTRLTVL.

The chain joins TRBV10-3 to TRBJ2-2, with D possibly being TRBD2 (5 bases). The CDR3 is 16 amino acids. Germline assignment: CDR1 ENHRY and CDR2 SYGVKD. Trimming shortened V by 2 bases and J by 4 bases, and 14 bases separated the two germline ends. The CDR3 is CAISEERAGLTGELFF. DNA of the CDR3: TGTGCCATCAGTGAGGAGAGGGCCGGACTCACCGGGGAGCTGTTTTTT.